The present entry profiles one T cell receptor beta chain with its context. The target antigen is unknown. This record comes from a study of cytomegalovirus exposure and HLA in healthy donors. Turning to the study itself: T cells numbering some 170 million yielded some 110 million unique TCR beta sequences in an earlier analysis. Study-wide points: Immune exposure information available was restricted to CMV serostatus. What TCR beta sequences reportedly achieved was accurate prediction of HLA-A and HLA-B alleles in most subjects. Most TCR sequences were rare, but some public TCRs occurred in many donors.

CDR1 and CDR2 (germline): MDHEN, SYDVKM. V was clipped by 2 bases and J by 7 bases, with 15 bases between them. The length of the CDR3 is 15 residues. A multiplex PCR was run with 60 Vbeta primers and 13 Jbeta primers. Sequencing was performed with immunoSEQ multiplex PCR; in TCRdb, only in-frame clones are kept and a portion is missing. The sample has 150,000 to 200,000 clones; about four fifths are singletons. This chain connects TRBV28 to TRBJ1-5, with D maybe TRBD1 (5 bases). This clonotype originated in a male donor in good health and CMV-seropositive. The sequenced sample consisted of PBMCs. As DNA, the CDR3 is TGTGCCAGCAGTTTAGCGCAGGCTTCAGGGCAGCCCCAGCATTTT. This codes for CASSLAQASGQPQHF.